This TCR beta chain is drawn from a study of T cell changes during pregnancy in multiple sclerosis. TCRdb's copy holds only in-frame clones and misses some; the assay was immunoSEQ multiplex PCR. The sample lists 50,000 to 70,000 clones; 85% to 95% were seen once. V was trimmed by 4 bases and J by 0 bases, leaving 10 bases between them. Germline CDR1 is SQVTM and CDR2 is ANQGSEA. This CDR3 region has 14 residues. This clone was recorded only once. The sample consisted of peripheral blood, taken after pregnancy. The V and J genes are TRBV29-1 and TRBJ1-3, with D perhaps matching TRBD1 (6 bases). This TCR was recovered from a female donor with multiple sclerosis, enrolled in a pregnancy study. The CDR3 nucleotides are TGCAGCGTTGCTCAGGGGAGCTCTGGAAACACCATATATTTT. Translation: CSVAQGSSGNTIYF.